The rows below give T cell receptor beta chains drawn from one sample of a study of T cell responses to AZD1222 COVID-19 vaccine. The table came from immunoSEQ multiplex PCR; TCRdb's copy has only in-frame clones and leaves some out. The data hold some 140,000 clones, with over 85% observed a single time. Sequences were derived from peripheral blood, sampled on day 0 of AZD1222 vaccination. These receptor sequences come from an adult in good health. Both conserved end residues are part of each CDR3. The order of the fields is clone size, J gene, V gene, D gene, CDR3 DNA, CDR3 protein. D genes are given only for firm matches. Size tells how often a clone was seen (once, few, many) or the class of an expanded clone, and some rows leave it out.

. | TRBJ2-7 | TRBV4-3 | TRBD2 | TGCGCCAGCAGCCAAGAAGACGCTAGCGGGAGAGGTGGTGGGTCGGCCGAGCAGTACTTC | CASSQEDASGRGGGSAEQYF
. | TRBJ2-1 | TRBV28 | TRBD2 | TGTGCCAGCAGCCTGCGGACTAGCGGGATAAAGTTCTTC | CASSLRTSGIKFF
. | TRBJ2-1 | TRBV10-3 | . | TGTGCCATCAGTGTAGGGCATGAGCAGTTCTTC | CAISVGHEQFF
once | TRBJ1-2 | TRBV5-4 | . | TGTGCCAGCAGCTTGGCGGCCAGTAAAAGGGGATATGGCTACACCTTC | CASSLAASKRGYGYTF
once | TRBJ2-4 | TRBV7-2 | . | TGTGCCAGCAGCTTAGATGGCATTCAGTACTTC | CASSLDGIQYF
. | TRBJ2-1 | TRBV6-5 | . | TGTGCCAGCAGCCAGATAGGGACATCCTACAATGAGCAGTTCTTC | CASSQIGTSYNEQFF
. | TRBJ1-1 | TRBV6-1 | . | TGTGCCAGCAGTGAAGCGCTTCTTTCTGGAACAGCCCCTGAAGCTTTCTTT | CASSEALLSGTAPEAFF
. | TRBJ1-4 | TRBV5-1 | . | TGCGCCAGCAGCTTGGAGGGGCTCCGGAAAAAACTGTTTTTT | CASSLEGLRKKLFF
. | TRBJ2-5 | TRBV6-5 | . | TGTGCCAGCAGTCCTATCGACCAACGAGAGACCCAGTACTTC | CASSPIDQRETQYF
. | TRBJ1-4 | TRBV9 | . | TGTGCCAGCAGCGTAGGGACAGTGCATGAAAAACTGTTTTTT | CASSVGTVHEKLFF
once | TRBJ2-5 | TRBV3-1/TRBV3-2 | TRBD2 | TGTGCCAGCAGTCAGCCGGGACTAGCAGTCGGAGAGACCCAGTACTTC | CASSQPGLAVGETQYF
. | TRBJ2-2 | TRBV27 | . | TGTGCCAGCAGTTTTAGTTCCGGGGAGCTGTTTTTT | CASSFSSGELFF
. | TRBJ1-5 | TRBV7-9 | . | TGTGCCAGCAGCTTACAACCCAATCAGCCCCAGCATTTT | CASSLQPNQPQHF
. | TRBJ1-1 | TRBV28 | TRBD1 | TGTGCCAGCAGTTTATACATTGGAACAGGGGGCTATGCTTTCTTT | CASSLYIGTGGYAFF
. | TRBJ2-2 | TRBV5-1 | TRBD2 | TGCGCCAGCAGCTTGACTAGCGTGAACACCGGGGAGCTGTTTTTT | CASSLTSVNTGELFF
. | TRBJ2-1 | TRBV5-4 | TRBD2 | TGTGCCAGCAGCGGAATGGTCAGCGGGGATAGATACAATGAGCAGTTCTTC | CASSGMVSGDRYNEQFF
. | TRBJ1-5 | TRBV5-6 | . | TGTGCCAGCAGCTTGGACAGAACTCAGCCCCAGCATTTT | CASSLDRTQPQHF
. | TRBJ2-1 | TRBV5-1 | . | TGCGCCAGCAGCTTACTGTATGAGCAGTTCTTC | CASSLLYEQFF
. | TRBJ2-7 | TRBV5-4 | TRBD1 | TGTGCCAGCAGCTTGGCACAGGGGGTCTACGAGCAGTACTTC | CASSLAQGVYEQYF
. | TRBJ1-1 | TRBV15 | . | TGTGCCACCAGCAGAGAAGAGGGTTGGATGAACACTGAAGCTTTCTTT | CATSREEGWMNTEAFF
. | TRBJ2-1 | TRBV4-3 | TRBD2 | TGCGCCAGCAGCCAAGATCTGCGGCTAGCGGGAAAGAATGAGCAGTTCTTC | CASSQDLRLAGKNEQFF
. | TRBJ2-7 | TRBV9 | . | TGTGCCAGCAGCGTAGCGTGGGGACGCGAGCAGTACTTC | CASSVAWGREQYF
. | TRBJ2-1 | TRBV7-2 | . | TGTGCCAGCAGCCTCGAGACTAGTTCGGATGAGCAGTTCTTC | CASSLETSSDEQFF
. | TRBJ1-4 | TRBV9 | . | TGTGCCAGCAGCGTAGATCGGGGAGAAAAACTGTTTTTT | CASSVDRGEKLFF
. | TRBJ2-5 | TRBV2 | TRBD2 | TGTGCCAGCAGTGGGACTAGCGGGAGGATGGAGACCCAGTACTTC | CASSGTSGRMETQYF
. | TRBJ1-2 | TRBV29-1 | . | TGCAGCGTTGAGGGGGTGTCCGACTATGGCTACACCTTC | CSVEGVSDYGYTF
. | TRBJ2-3 | TRBV5-1 | TRBD1 | TGCGCCAGCAGCACCGGACAGGCAGATACGCAGTATTTT | CASSTGQADTQYF
. | TRBJ2-1 | TRBV2 | TRBD2 | TGTGCCAGCCTGAAGGGGACTAGTAGGGGTGAGCAGTTCTTC | CASLKGTSRGEQFF
. | TRBJ2-1 | TRBV7-3 | TRBD2 | TGTGCCAGCAGTCTACTAGCGGGGATGTACAATGAGCAGTTCTTC | CASSLLAGMYNEQFF
. | TRBJ2-1 | TRBV28 | . | TGTGCCAGCAGTTTTATTGGGGGGAGAGTGGGGAATGAGCAGTTCTTC | CASSFIGGRVGNEQFF
. | TRBJ1-1 | TRBV5-6 | TRBD1 | TGTGCCAGCAGCCAGGGGGCGGAAGCTTTCTTT | CASSQGAEAFF
. | TRBJ1-2 | TRBV27 | . | TGTGCCAGCAGTTTAGCGCGGAACTATGGCTACACCTTC | CASSLARNYGYTF
. | TRBJ1-1 | TRBV5-4 | TRBD1 | TGTGCCAGCAGCAGCCCCGGGACAGGGGGCGTCACTGAAGCTTTCTTT | CASSSPGTGGVTEAFF
. | TRBJ2-7 | TRBV4-3 | . | TGCGCCAGCAGCCTAAACCTCCAATCCTACGAGCAGTACTTC | CASSLNLQSYEQYF
. | TRBJ2-3 | TRBV18 | . | TGTGCCAGCTCACCACGGAGGGGGGTCACAGATACGCAGTATTTT | CASSPRRGVTDTQYF
. | TRBJ1-5 | TRBV19 | . | TGTGCCAGTGTCTCCTGGGGGCAAAAGTACAATCAGCCCCAGCATTTT | CASVSWGQKYNQPQHF
. | TRBJ1-2 | TRBV24-1 | . | TGTGCCACCAACGGAACGGGTGAGGGCTACACCTTC | CATNGTGEGYTF
. | TRBJ1-2 | TRBV5-1 | TRBD1 | TGCGCCAGCAGCGAACCCCAGTCGGGACAGACCTATGGCTACACCTTC | CASSEPQSGQTYGYTF
. | TRBJ2-7 | TRBV28 | . | TGTGCCAGCAGTTTATCCGGGATACCCTACGAGCAGTACTTC | CASSLSGIPYEQYF
. | TRBJ2-2 | TRBV2 | TRBD2 | TGTGCCAGCAGTGAACTAGCGGGCGGGATTAGCGGGGAGCTGTTTTTT | CASSELAGGISGELFF
. | TRBJ2-4 | TRBV3-1/TRBV3-2 | TRBD2 | TGTGCCAGCAGCCCCTGGCTAGCGGGGGGGCACAAAAACATTCAGTACTTC | CASSPWLAGGHKNIQYF
. | TRBJ2-7 | TRBV3-1/TRBV3-2 | TRBD2 | TGTGCCAGCAGCCCGCGGACAACTAGCGGGAATACCTACGAGCAGTACTTC | CASSPRTTSGNTYEQYF
. | TRBJ2-1 | TRBV19 | . | TGTGCCAGTAGTATAAGGCCAAATGAGCAGTTCTTC | CASSIRPNEQFF
. | TRBJ2-3 | TRBV27 | TRBD2 | TGTGCCAGCAGTTTGTTGGGGGGGAGTGGCACAGATACGCAGTATTTT | CASSLLGGSGTDTQYF
. | TRBJ2-2 | TRBV7-9 | TRBD2 | TGTGCCAGCAGTTCAAGCGGGAGGGCCCCCGGGGAGCTGTTTTTT | CASSSSGRAPGELFF
. | TRBJ2-7 | TRBV9 | . | TGTGCCAGCAGCGTACGGCAGTCCTCCTACGAGCAGTACTTC | CASSVRQSSYEQYF
. | TRBJ1-5 | TRBV7-8 | TRBD1 | TGTGCCAGCAGCATCGACAGGGGGCTTGATCAGCCCCAGCATTTT | CASSIDRGLDQPQHF
. | TRBJ2-1 | TRBV4-1 | . | TGCGCCAGCAGCCAAACCGAGCGAACCTACAATGAGCAGTTCTTC | CASSQTERTYNEQFF
. | TRBJ2-3 | TRBV29-1 | . | TGCAGCGTTGATAGGGGCAGTAGTGGAGATACGCAGTATTTT | CSVDRGSSGDTQYF
. | TRBJ1-3 | TRBV28 | . | TGTGCCAGCAGTTTACAGGGTCTTTCAGGAAACACCATATATTTT | CASSLQGLSGNTIYF
. | TRBJ2-7 | TRBV10-3 | . | TGTGCCATCAGTGGGACAAATCTCTACGAGCAGTACTTC | CAISGTNLYEQYF
. | TRBJ2-1 | TRBV5-1 | . | TGCGCCAGCAGCTTGGTGGCGGGGTCCTACAATGAGCAGTTCTTC | CASSLVAGSYNEQFF
. | TRBJ2-2 | TRBV28 | TRBD2 | TGTGCCAGCCATGGGGCGCGGGGGTTCACCGGGGAGCTGTTTTTT | CASHGARGFTGELFF
. | TRBJ2-7 | TRBV27 | . | TGTGCCAACAAGAACTACGAGCAGTACTTC | CANKNYEQYF
. | TRBJ1-1 | TRBV2 | TRBD1 | TGTGCCAGCAGTGCGCGACAGGGGGACACTGAAGCTTTCTTT | CASSARQGDTEAFF
. | TRBJ1-1 | TRBV7-9 | . | TGTGCCAGCAGCCCGCAAGGGGAGCAGGCTTTCTTT | CASSPQGEQAFF
. | TRBJ1-6 | TRBV2 | . | TGTGCCAGCAGTGGCCGCTCCCCGTCCTATAATTCACCCCTCCACTTT | CASSGRSPSYNSPLHF
. | TRBJ1-5 | TRBV2 | . | TGTGCCAGCAGTGAAAACAACGATAGCAATCAGCCCCAGCATTTT | CASSENNDSNQPQHF